The following is a T cell receptor (beta chain) sequence with its context. No antigen is known for it. The data belong to a study of OX40 agonist ivuxolimab in advanced cancers. The length of the CDR3 is 13 residues. Germline CDR1 and CDR2: ENHRY and SYGVKD. Sequenced by immunoSEQ multiplex PCR; TCRdb stores in-frame clones only, minus some. The table records roughly 19,000 clones, under 90% of them present only once. Findings and caveats of the study: Certain nonresponding patients likewise had low normalized T-cell clonal expansion. Dosing at 0.1 to 3.0 mg/kg was accompanied by clonal expansion of CD4+ and CD8+ blood T cells by week 6.

The sampling schedule covered blood at baseline, cycle 4 day 1, and cycle 7 day 1. This specimen consisted of CD4+ or CD8+ T cells sorted from blood, obtained in a trial of the OX40 agonist ivuxolimab. V usage is TRBV10-3 and J usage is TRBJ2-5, with D tentatively TRBD1 (6 bases). The end of the DNA fits TRBJ2-7 better, so the J call may be wrong. This receptor was obtained from an adult with an advanced solid tumor such as melanoma, head and neck, liver or kidney cancer. CDR3 nucleotides: TGTGCCACCAATCCGGGACAACAGGGCGAGCAGTACTTC. Residues: CATNPGQQGEQYF.